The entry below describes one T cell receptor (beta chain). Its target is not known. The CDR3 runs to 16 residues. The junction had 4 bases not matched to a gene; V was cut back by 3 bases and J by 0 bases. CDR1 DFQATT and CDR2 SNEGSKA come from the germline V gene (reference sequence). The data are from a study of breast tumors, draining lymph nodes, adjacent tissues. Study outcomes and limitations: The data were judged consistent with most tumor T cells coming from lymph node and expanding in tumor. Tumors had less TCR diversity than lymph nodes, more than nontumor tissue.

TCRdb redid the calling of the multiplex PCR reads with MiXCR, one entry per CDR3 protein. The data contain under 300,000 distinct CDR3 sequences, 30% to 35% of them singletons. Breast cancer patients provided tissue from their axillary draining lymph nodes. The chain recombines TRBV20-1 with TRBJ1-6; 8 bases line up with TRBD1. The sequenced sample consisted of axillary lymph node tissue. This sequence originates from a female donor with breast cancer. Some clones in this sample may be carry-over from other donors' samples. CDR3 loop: CSARRTGRSYNSPLHF. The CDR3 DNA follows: TGCAGTGCTAGGCGGACAGGGCGCTCCTATAATTCACCCCTCCACTTT.